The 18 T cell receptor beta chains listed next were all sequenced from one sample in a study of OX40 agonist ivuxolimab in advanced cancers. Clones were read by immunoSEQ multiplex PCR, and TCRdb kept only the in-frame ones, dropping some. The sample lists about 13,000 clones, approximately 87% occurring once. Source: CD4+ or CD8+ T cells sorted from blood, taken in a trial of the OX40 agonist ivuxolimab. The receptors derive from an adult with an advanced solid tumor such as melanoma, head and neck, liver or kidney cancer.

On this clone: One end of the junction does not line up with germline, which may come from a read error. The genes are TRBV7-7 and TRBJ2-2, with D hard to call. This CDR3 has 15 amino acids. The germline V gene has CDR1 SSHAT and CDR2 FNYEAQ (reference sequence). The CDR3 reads CASSDAISDTGELFF. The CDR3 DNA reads TGTGCTAGCAGCGATGCTATTAGTGACACCGGGGAGCTGTTTTTT.

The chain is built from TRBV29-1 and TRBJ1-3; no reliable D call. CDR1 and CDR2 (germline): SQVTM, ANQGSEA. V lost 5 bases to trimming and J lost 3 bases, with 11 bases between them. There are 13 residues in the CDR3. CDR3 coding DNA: TGCAGCGTTTGGGGAGCTTTTGGAAACACCATATATTTT. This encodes CSVWGAFGNTIYF.

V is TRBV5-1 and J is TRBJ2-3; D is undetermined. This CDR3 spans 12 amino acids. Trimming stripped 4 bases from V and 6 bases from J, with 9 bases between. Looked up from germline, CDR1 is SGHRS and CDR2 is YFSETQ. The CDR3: CASSGIQDTQYF. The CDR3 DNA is TGCGCCAGCAGCGGAATACAGGATACGCAGTATTTT.

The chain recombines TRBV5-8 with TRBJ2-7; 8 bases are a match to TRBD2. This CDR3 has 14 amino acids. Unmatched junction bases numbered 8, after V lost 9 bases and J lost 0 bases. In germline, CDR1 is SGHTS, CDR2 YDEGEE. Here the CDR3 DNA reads TGTGCCACCCCGACTAGCGAAAGCTCCTACGAGCAGTACTTC. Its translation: CATPTSESSYEQYF.

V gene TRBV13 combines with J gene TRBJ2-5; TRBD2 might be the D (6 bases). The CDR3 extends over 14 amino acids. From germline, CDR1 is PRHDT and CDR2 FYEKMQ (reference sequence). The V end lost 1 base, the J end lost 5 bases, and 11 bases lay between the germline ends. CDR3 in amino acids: CASSLAGVGETQYF. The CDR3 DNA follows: TGTGCCAGCAGCTTAGCGGGGGTGGGTGAGACCCAGTACTTC.

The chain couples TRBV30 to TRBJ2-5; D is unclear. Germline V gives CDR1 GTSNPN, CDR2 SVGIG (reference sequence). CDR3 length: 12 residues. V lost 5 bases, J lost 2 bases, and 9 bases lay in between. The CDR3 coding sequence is TGTGCCTGGGACGGACCACAAGAGACCCAGTACTTC. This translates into CAWDGPQETQYF. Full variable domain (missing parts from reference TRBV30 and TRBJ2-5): SQTIHQWPATLVQPVGSPLSLECTVEGTSNPNLYWYRQAAGRGLQLLFYSVGIGQISSEVPQNLSASRPQDRQFILSSKKLLLSDSGFYLCAWDGPQETQYFGPGTRLLVL.

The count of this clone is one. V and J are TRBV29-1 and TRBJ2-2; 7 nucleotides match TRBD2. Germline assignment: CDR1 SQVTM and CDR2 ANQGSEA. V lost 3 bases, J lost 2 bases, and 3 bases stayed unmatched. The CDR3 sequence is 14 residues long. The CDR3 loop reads CSVDPSGNTGELFF. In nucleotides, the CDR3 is TGCAGCGTTGACCCTAGCGGTAACACCGGGGAGCTGTTTTTT.

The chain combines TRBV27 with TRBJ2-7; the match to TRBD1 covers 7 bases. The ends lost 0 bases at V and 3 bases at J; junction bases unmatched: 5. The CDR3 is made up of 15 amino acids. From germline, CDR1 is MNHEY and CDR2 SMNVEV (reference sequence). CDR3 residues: CASSLSNGQDYEQYF. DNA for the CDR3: TGTGCCAGCAGTTTATCGAACGGACAGGACTACGAGCAGTACTTC.

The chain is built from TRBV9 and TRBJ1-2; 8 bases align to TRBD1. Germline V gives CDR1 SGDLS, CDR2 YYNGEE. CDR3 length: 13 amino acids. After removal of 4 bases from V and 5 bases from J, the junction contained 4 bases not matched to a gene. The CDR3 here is CASSPGGGYGYTF. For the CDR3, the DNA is TGTGCCAGCAGCCCAGGGGGCGGGTATGGCTACACCTTC.

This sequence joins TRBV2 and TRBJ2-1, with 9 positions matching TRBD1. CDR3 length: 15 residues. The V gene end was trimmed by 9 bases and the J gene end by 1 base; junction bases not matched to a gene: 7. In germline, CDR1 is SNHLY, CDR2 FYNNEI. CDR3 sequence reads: CASHGQGRSYNEQFF. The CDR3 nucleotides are TGTGCCAGTCACGGACAGGGGAGGTCCTACAATGAGCAGTTCTTC.

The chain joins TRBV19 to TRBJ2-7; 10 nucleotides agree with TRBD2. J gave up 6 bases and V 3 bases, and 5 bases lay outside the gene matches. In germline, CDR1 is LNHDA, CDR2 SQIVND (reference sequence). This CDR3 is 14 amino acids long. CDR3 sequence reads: CASSIGAGGIEQYF. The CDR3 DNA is TGTGCCAGTAGTATTGGAGCGGGGGGGATCGAGCAGTACTTC.

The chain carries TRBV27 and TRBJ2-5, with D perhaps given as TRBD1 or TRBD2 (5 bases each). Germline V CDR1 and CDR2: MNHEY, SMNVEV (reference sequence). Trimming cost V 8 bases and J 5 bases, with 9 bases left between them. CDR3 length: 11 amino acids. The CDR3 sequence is CASRGPETQYF. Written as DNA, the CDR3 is TGTGCCAGCCGGGGCCCGGAGACCCAGTACTTC.

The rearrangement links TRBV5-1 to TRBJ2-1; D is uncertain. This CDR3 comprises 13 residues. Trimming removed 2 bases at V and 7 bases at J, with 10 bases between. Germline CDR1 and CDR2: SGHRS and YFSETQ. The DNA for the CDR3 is TGCGCCAGCAGCTTAGACCTGGGGAATGAGCAGTTCTTC. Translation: CASSLDLGNEQFF. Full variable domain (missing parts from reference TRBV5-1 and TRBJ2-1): KAGVTQTPRYLIKTRGQQVTLSCSPISGHRSVSWYQQTPGQGLQFLFEYFSETQRNKGNFPGRFSGRQFSNSRSEMNVSTLELGDSALYLCASSLDLGNEQFFGPGTRLTVL.

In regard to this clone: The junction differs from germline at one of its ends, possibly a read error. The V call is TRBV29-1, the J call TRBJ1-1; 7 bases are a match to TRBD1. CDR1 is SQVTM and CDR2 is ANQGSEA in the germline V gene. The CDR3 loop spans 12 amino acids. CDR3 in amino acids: CSAETGDAEAFF. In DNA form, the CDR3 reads TGCAGCGCTGAAACAGGGGACGCTGAAGCTTTCTTT.

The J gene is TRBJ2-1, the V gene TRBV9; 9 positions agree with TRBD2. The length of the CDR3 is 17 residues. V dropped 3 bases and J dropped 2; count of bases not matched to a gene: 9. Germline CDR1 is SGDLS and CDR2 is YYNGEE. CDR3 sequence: CASSEGNSGGAYNEQFF. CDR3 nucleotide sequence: TGTGCCAGCAGCGAGGGGAATAGCGGGGGTGCCTACAATGAGCAGTTCTTC.

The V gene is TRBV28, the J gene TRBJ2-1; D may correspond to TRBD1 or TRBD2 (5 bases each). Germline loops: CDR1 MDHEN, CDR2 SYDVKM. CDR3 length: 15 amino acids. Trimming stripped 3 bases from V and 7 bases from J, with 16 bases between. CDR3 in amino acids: CASSLWGSRGNEQFF. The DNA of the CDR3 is TGTGCCAGCAGTTTGTGGGGGAGCCGGGGAAATGAGCAGTTCTTC. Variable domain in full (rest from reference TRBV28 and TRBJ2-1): DVKVTQSSRYLVKRTGEKVFLECVQDMDHENMFWYRQDPGLGLRLIYFSYDVKMKEKGDIPEGYSVSREKKERFSLILESASTNQTSMYLCASSLWGSRGNEQFFGPGTRLTVL.

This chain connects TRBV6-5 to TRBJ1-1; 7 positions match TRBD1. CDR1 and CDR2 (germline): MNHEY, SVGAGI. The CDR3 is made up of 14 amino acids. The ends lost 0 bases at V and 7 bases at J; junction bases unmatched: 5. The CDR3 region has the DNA TGTGCCAGCAGTTACTCGGGACAGCCGATTGAAGCTTTCTTT. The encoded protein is CASSYSGQPIEAFF.

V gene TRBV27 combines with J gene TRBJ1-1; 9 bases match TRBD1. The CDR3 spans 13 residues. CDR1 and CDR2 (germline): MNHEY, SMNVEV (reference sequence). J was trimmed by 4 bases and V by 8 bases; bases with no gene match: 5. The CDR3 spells CASQDRGGTEAFF. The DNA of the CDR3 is TGTGCCAGCCAAGACAGGGGGGGCACTGAAGCTTTCTTT.